This passage covers 29 T cell receptor beta chains from one sample sequenced in a study of T cells in Graves' hyperthyroidism and ophthalmopathy. Amplification of TCR beta CDR3 regions used RNA as the template. RT-PCR in the first round (using the HTBI primer set) targeted the TCR CDR3. TCRdb re-analysed the multiplex PCR reads in MiXCR, keeping a single row per CDR3 protein. This table has about 420,000 distinct CDR3 sequences, roughly 15% appearing once. The sequenced sample consisted of blood. The origin of the receptors is a woman aged 18-29 years with Graves' hyperthyroidism.

This clonotype was detected only a few times. V and J are TRBV20-1 and TRBJ2-7; 12 nucleotides match TRBD2. CDR1 DFQATT and CDR2 SNEGSKA come from the germline V gene (reference sequence). There are 14 residues in the CDR3. Trimming removed 4 bases from V and 0 bases from J; junction bases left unmatched: 1. Here the CDR3 reads CSATSGGDSYEQYF. CDR3 sequence (DNA): TGCAGTGCTACTAGCGGGGGGGACTCCTACGAGCAGTACTTC.

The chain carries TRBV2 and TRBJ1-1; D is perhaps TRBD1 (5 bases). The CDR3 totals 15 residues. Per the germline V gene, CDR1 is SNHLY and CDR2 is FYNNEI. Trimming stripped 0 bases from V and 4 bases from J, with 12 bases between. CDR3 protein: CASSEAGGLLTEAFF. The CDR3 DNA is TGTGCCAGCAGTGAAGCTGGGGGACTGCTCACTGAAGCTTTCTTT. Supplemented by reference TRBV2 and TRBJ1-1, the full variable domain reads EPEVTQTPSHQVTQMGQEVILRCVPISNHLYFYWYRQILGQKVEFLVSFYNNEISEKSEIFDDQFSVERPDGSNFTLKIRSTKLEDSAMYFCASSEAGGLLTEAFFGQGTRLTVV.

This chain uses TRBV5-1 with TRBJ2-1, with TRBD1 matching 8 bases. Germline trimming cut 4 bases from V and 6 bases from J; bases unmatched to any gene: 9. This CDR3 comprises 15 residues. The germline V gene has CDR1 SGHRS and CDR2 YFSETQ. The DNA of the CDR3 is TGCGCCAGCAGCCCTCAGGGGGCGCGGTCCAATGAGCAGTTCTTC. This gives the protein CASSPQGARSNEQFF.

This clonotype occurred many times. The V call is TRBV28, the J call TRBJ2-7, with D unresolved. The CDR3 runs 12 residues. Germline V gives CDR1 MDHEN, CDR2 SYDVKM. The germline V and J ends were trimmed by 2 bases and 7 bases, with 9 bases remaining between them. The CDR3 coding sequence is TGTGCCAGCAGTTTAGAATTGTGGGAGCAGTACTTC. Translated, it gives CASSLELWEQYF.

The table lists this clonotype with many counts. The rearrangement joins TRBV7-9 to TRBJ1-1; possibly TRBD1 for D (5 bases). The V gene's germline CDR1 is SEHNR and CDR2 FQNEAQ (reference sequence). The CDR3 is 14 residues long. V gave up 2 bases and J gave up 1 base, with 8 bases separating them. The CDR3 loop reads CASSLLRGNTEAFF. For the CDR3, the DNA is TGTGCCAGCAGCTTACTTAGGGGGAACACTGAAGCTTTCTTT.

The CDR3 loop reads CASSETVIPSYGYTF. The CDR3 DNA sequence: TGTGCCAGCAGTGAGACAGTAATACCCTCCTATGGCTACACCTTC. The chain has TRBV6-1 and TRBJ1-2, with a possible D match to TRBD1 (5 bases). V shed 3 bases and J shed 4 bases, with 15 bases lying between them. The germline CDR1 and CDR2 sequences are MNHNS and SASEGT. The CDR3 is made up of 15 amino acids.

This clonotype was seen many times. The CDR3 DNA sequence: TGTGCCAGCAGAAATTTTACAGGGAGGAACACTGAAGCTTTCTTT. Amino acids: CASRNFTGRNTEAFF. This rearrangement joins TRBV28 to TRBJ1-1; the D gene is possibly TRBD1 (6 bases). Germline V gene sequence: CDR1 MDHEN, CDR2 SYDVKM. Trimming left V 6 bases short and J 1 base short, with 15 bases between. The CDR3 has 15 amino acids.

The rearrangement joins TRBV3-1 to TRBJ2-1; D is undetermined. This CDR3 is 16 amino acids long. Trimming left V 2 bases short and J 3 bases short, with 14 bases between. Germline CDR1 and CDR2: LGHDT and YNNKEL (reference sequence). The CDR3 region has the DNA TGTGCCAGCAGCCAATTAAGTAGCAGAAGCTACAATGAGCAGTTCTTC. Translation gives CASSQLSSRSYNEQFF.

This clonotype was seen many times. J is TRBJ2-7 and V is TRBV13; 14 positions agree with TRBD2. CDR1 PRHDT and CDR2 FYEKMQ come from the germline V gene (reference sequence). The ends lost 4 bases at V and 7 bases at J; junction bases unmatched: 3. The CDR3 length is 14 residues. The CDR3 loop is CASSSTSGRAEQYF. In DNA form, the CDR3 reads TGTGCCAGCAGCTCGACTAGCGGGAGGGCGGAGCAGTACTTC.

This clonotype came up many times. The chain joins TRBV27 to TRBJ1-1; 7 nucleotides match TRBD1. Germline V CDR1 and CDR2: MNHEY, SMNVEV (reference sequence). Unmatched junction bases numbered 7, after V lost 1 base and J lost 8 bases. The CDR3 has 14 residues. CDR3 DNA sequence: TGTGCCAGCAGTTTATTCCCTCCGGGACAGGAAGCTTTCTTT. This codes for CASSLFPPGQEAFF.

This clonotype was seen repeatedly, ten times or more. CDR3 sequence (DNA): TGTGCCAGCAGCCCCCCCCGGGGGGGGCCCGGGGAGACCCAGTACTTC. Amino acid sequence: CASSPPRGGPGETQYF. The V gene is TRBV13, the J gene TRBJ2-5; TRBD2 aligns across 8 bases. Germline CDR1 and CDR2: PRHDT and FYEKMQ (reference sequence). This CDR3 contains 16 residues. V lost 5 bases to trimming and J lost 5 bases; unmatched junction nucleotides: 13.

This clonotype was seen repeatedly, ten times or more. The V gene is TRBV20-1, the J gene TRBJ1-6; D is unclear. Per germline, CDR1 DFQATT and CDR2 SNEGSKA (reference sequence). Trimming left V 4 bases short and J 5 bases short, with 12 bases between. The length of the CDR3 is 14 residues. The CDR3 DNA follows: TGCAGTGCTACGGGGAGGGAAGATAATTCACCCCTCCACTTT. Its protein is CSATGREDNSPLHF.

This clonotype was seen only a few times. J is TRBJ1-2 and V is TRBV6-1, with 12 positions matching TRBD1. Germline trimming cut 6 bases from V and 7 bases from J; bases unmatched to any gene: 9. The CDR3 sequence is 15 residues long. Germline CDR1 reads MNHNS; CDR2 reads SASEGT. CDR3 bases: TGTGCCAGCAGCCCCTTGGGACAGGGGGCGCGTGGCTACACCTTC. Encoded protein: CASSPLGQGARGYTF.

This clonotype was found many times. Here the CDR3 DNA reads TGCGCCAGCAGCTTGGAACCGGAGGGTAACTATGGCTACACCTTC. This encodes CASSLEPEGNYGYTF. V gene TRBV5-1 combines with J gene TRBJ1-2; D remains ambiguous. V lost 0 bases, J lost 1 base, and 10 bases lay in between. Germline V lookup: CDR1 SGHRS, CDR2 YFSETQ. The CDR3 runs to 15 residues.

There are many counts of this clonotype. This chain joins TRBV20-1 and TRBJ2-1; 8 bases are shared with TRBD2. CDR3 size: 14 residues. V was pared by 3 bases and J by 4 bases, with 5 bases of the junction left unmatched. Germline CDR1 and CDR2: DFQATT and SNEGSKA (reference sequence). The CDR3 is CSASGRALYNEQFF. The CDR3, as DNA: TGCAGTGCTAGCGGGAGGGCCTTATACAATGAGCAGTTCTTC.

This clonotype was counted only a few times. This rearrangement joins TRBV20-1 to TRBJ2-7, with D perhaps matching TRBD1 (5 bases). This CDR3 is built from 14 residues. CDR1 and CDR2 from the germline V gene are DFQATT and SNEGSKA (reference sequence). The V gene lost 0 bases and the J gene lost 3 bases, with 12 bases spanning the gap. The chain's CDR3 is CSARDSSRVYEQYF. The CDR3 DNA reads TGCAGTGCTAGAGATTCCAGCAGGGTCTACGAGCAGTACTTC.

This clonotype was seen many times. This chain uses TRBV7-8 with TRBJ2-7, with 9 bases identical to TRBD1. V lost 8 bases to trimming and J lost 2 bases; unmatched junction nucleotides: 7. The CDR3 extends over 14 amino acids. Germline V gene lookup returns CDR1 SGHVS and CDR2 FQNEAQ. In nucleotides, the CDR3 is TGTGCCAGCTCCTGGACAGGGGAGGCCTACGAGCAGTACTTC. The encoded protein is CASSWTGEAYEQYF.

The genes are TRBV28 and TRBJ1-2, with TRBD1 identical over 7 bases. Unmatched junction bases numbered 7, after V lost 5 bases and J lost 4 bases. Germline CDR1 is MDHEN and CDR2 is SYDVKM. The CDR3 extends over 14 amino acids. The CDR3 is CASSDTGARYGYTF. DNA for the CDR3: TGTGCCAGCAGTGATACAGGGGCACGCTATGGCTACACCTTC.

The V and J genes are TRBV5-1 and TRBJ2-6; perhaps TRBD1 as D (6 bases). The CDR3 loop spans 14 amino acids. V lost 9 bases, J lost 0 bases, and 10 bases lay in between. The germline V gene encodes CDR1 SGHRS and CDR2 YFSETQ. As DNA, the CDR3 is TGCGCCACAAGGGACACCTCTGGGGCCAACGTCCTGACTTTC. This translates into CATRDTSGANVLTF.

This clonotype was counted many times. The chain joins TRBV7-2 to TRBJ2-3; 7 bases map to TRBD2. The germline CDR1 and CDR2 sequences are SGHTA and FQGNSA. Trimming at V came to 5 bases and at J to 1 base, leaving 6 bases not matched to a gene. This CDR3 spans 15 amino acids. CDR3 bases: TGTGCCAGCAGCCCCGGGGGGAGAGGCACAGATACGCAGTATTTT. This encodes CASSPGGRGTDTQYF.

The table lists this clonotype with many counts. The chain carries TRBV3-1 and TRBJ2-5; tentatively, D is TRBD2 (5 bases). V was cut by 1 base and J by 1 base, with 13 bases left in between. The V gene's germline CDR1 is LGHDT and CDR2 YNNKEL (reference sequence). This CDR3 has 16 amino acids. The CDR3: CASSQGSAWGQETQYF. As DNA, the CDR3 is TGTGCCAGCAGCCAAGGTAGCGCTTGGGGCCAAGAGACCCAGTACTTC.

The table lists this clonotype with many counts. This chain links TRBV5-1 with TRBJ2-7, with TRBD2 identical over 11 bases. This CDR3 is 15 amino acids long. V dropped 4 bases and J dropped 3; count of bases not matched to a gene: 6. Germline V CDR1 and CDR2: SGHRS, YFSETQ. CDR3 amino acids: CASSETGLAVYEQYF. The CDR3 nucleotides read TGCGCCAGCAGCGAAACGGGACTAGCGGTCTACGAGCAGTACTTC.

In this sample, this clonotype turned up many times. J is TRBJ2-7 and V is TRBV10-3, with 8 bases lining up with TRBD2. The V and J ends lost 8 bases and 2 bases, in that order; junction bases with no gene match: 11. The CDR3 totals 15 residues. The germline V gene encodes CDR1 ENHRY and CDR2 SYGVKD. Here the CDR3 reads CAIGDLAGETYEQYF. CDR3 DNA: TGTGCCATCGGGGATCTAGCGGGTGAAACCTACGAGCAGTACTTC.

This clonotype was seen ten or more times. This chain links TRBV28 with TRBJ1-1; unclear D gene. The CDR3 sequence is 13 residues long. V was pared by 3 bases and J by 2 bases, with 7 bases between. In germline, CDR1 is MDHEN, CDR2 SYDVKM. The CDR3 region has the DNA TGTGCCAGCAGTTTTGTGGGAAACACTGAAGCTTTCTTT. It translates to CASSFVGNTEAFF. The full variable domain, completed using reference TRBV28 and TRBJ1-1, is DVKVTQSSRYLVKRTGEKVFLECVQDMDHENMFWYRQDPGLGLRLIYFSYDVKMKEKGDIPEGYSVSREKKERFSLILESASTNQTSMYLCASSFVGNTEAFFGQGTRLTVV.

The chain couples TRBV4-1 to TRBJ2-7, with TRBD1 identical over 7 bases. Germline V CDR1 and CDR2: MGHRA, YSYEKL. V was pared by 1 base and J by 0 bases, with 6 bases of the junction left unmatched. This CDR3 has 16 amino acids. The CDR3 sequence is CASSQGRGGFSYEQYF. DNA for the CDR3: TGCGCCAGCAGCCAAGGAAGAGGGGGCTTCTCCTACGAGCAGTACTTC.

CDR3 loop: CASSILRGEAFF. The DNA for the CDR3 is TGTGCCAGTAGTATCCTGAGAGGGGAAGCTTTCTTT. The V and J genes are TRBV30 and TRBJ1-1; D not resolved. There are 12 residues in the CDR3. V lost 8 bases, J lost 8 bases, and 18 bases lay in between. Germline-derived CDR1 and CDR2 are GTSNPN and SVGIG (reference sequence).

This clonotype has just a few counts. The rearrangement joins TRBV6-2 or TRBV6-3 to TRBJ2-7, with a tentative D call TRBD2 (6 bases). Trimming pared 6 bases from V and 3 bases from J, leaving 18 bases between. The CDR3 totals 15 residues. Per the germline V gene, CDR1 is MNHEY and CDR2 is SVGEGT. CDR3 amino acids: CASRLSGTSYYEQYF. In DNA, the CDR3 is TGTGCCAGCAGATTGTCCGGGACTTCCTACTACGAGCAGTACTTC.

This clonotype occurred many times. This chain joins TRBV7-8 and TRBJ2-1; possibly TRBD2 for D (6 bases). The V and J ends lost 5 bases and 8 bases respectively, with 19 bases between them. Looked up from germline, CDR1 is SGHVS and CDR2 is FQNEAQ. The CDR3 loop spans 15 amino acids. The CDR3 sequence is CASSRDRERVHEQFF. CDR3 in DNA: TGTGCCAGCAGCCGAGACCGGGAGAGGGTTCATGAGCAGTTCTTC.

At least ten counts were recorded for this clonotype. This sequence joins TRBV30 and TRBJ2-7; possibly TRBD1 for D (6 bases). CDR1 GTSNPN and CDR2 SVGIG come from the germline V gene (reference sequence). CDR3 length: 15 amino acids. V was shortened by 2 bases and J by 1 base, with 15 bases between the two germline ends. The DNA for the CDR3 is TGTGCCTGGAGTAAAGACTTGGACAGATCCTACGAGCAGTACTTC. It is translated as CAWSKDLDRSYEQYF.